This T cell receptor (beta chain) stems from a study of tumor-infiltrating lymphocytes in oesophageal squamous cell carcinoma. TCRdb itself ran the PCR reads through MiXCR, one entry per CDR3 protein. The repertoire has 8,000 to 11,000 distinct CDR3 sequences, roughly 64% of them found once; the top ten carry 26%. The CDR3 has 14 residues. Germline loops: CDR1 KGHDR, CDR2 SFDVKD. The V end was cut by 2 bases, the J end by 1 base, with 8 bases between. The specimen sequenced was esophageal tumor tissue. This clonotype originated in a female donor with esophageal squamous cell carcinoma. The chain uses TRBV24-1 and TRBJ2-7, with TRBD1 as a possible D gene (6 bases). DNA of the CDR3: TGTGCCACCAGTGATTCAGACAGGTCCTACGAGCAGTACTTC. Protein: CATSDSDRSYEQYF.